Presented here are 19 T cell receptor beta chains from one specimen sequenced in a study of long-term antiretroviral therapy in people with HIV. Version v3.0 of the immunoSEQ assay ran at survey level. Method: immunoSEQ multiplex PCR; TCRdb's copy keeps in-frame clones and lacks some. The data contain 34,000 or so clones, 65% to 90% of them seen just once; the ten biggest clones take up approximately 4.7%. The sequencing here drew on unsorted PBMCs, taken 3.3 years after starting antiretroviral therapy. These receptors came from a man between 18 and 29 years old with HIV.

The CDR3 sequence is CASSGTGLGTEAFF. The DNA for the CDR3 is TGCGCCAGCAGCGGAACGGGGTTGGGCACTGAAGCTTTCTTT. The J gene is TRBJ1-1, the V gene TRBV10-2; D gene ambiguous. Germline-derived CDR1 and CDR2 are WSHSY and SAAADI. The CDR3 is 14 amino acids. Trimming took off 6 bases at V and 4 bases at J, with 15 bases between the two ends.

The CDR3 region is CASSTNRIPGQGTGELFF. The CDR3 nucleotides are TGTGCCAGCAGCACAAACCGGATACCGGGACAGGGAACCGGGGAGCTGTTTTTT. This chain joins TRBV7-7 and TRBJ2-2, with 9 bases aligning to TRBD1. CDR3 length: 18 residues. Germline CDR1 is SSHAT and CDR2 is FNYEAQ (reference sequence). Trimming removed 5 bases from V and 5 bases from J; junction bases left unmatched: 15.

This rearrangement joins TRBV10-3 to TRBJ2-5; D remains unclear. The germline V gene encodes CDR1 ENHRY and CDR2 SYGVKD. Deletions cut 7 bases from V and 5 bases from J, with 11 bases between. The CDR3 loop spans 12 amino acids. For the CDR3, the DNA is TGTGCCATCAAGTCGGCGGCGGAGACCCAGTACTTC. Translating it yields CAIKSAAETQYF.

The J gene is TRBJ2-3, the V gene TRBV9, with TRBD2 matching over 7 bases. The V gene's germline CDR1 is SGDLS and CDR2 YYNGEE. V dropped 4 bases and J dropped 5; count of bases not matched to a gene: 7. CDR3 length equals 14 residues. The DNA of the CDR3 is TGTGCCAGCAGCCCCAGGACTAGAATAGATACGCAGTATTTT. Translating gives CASSPRTRIDTQYF.

The chain uses TRBV19 and TRBJ1-2; TRBD1 might be the D (6 bases). Germline lookup yields CDR1 LNHDA and CDR2 SQIVND (reference sequence). This CDR3 spans 13 amino acids. Trimming removed 10 bases from V and 0 bases from J, with 12 bases in between. For the CDR3, the DNA is TGTGCCACCCTAGGACAGACTAACTATGGCTACACCTTC. This sequence encodes CATLGQTNYGYTF.

The chain couples TRBV7-2 to TRBJ1-2; TRBD1 is a possible D gene (5 bases). Germline V gene lookup returns CDR1 SGHTA and CDR2 FQGNSA. The ends were cut back, 6 bases at V and 8 bases at J, with 16 bases in the middle. CDR3 length: 13 residues. This CDR3 is CASSPREGYGYTF. CDR3 nucleotides: TGTGCCAGCAGTCCAAGGGAGGGGTACGGCTACACCTTC. Together with reference TRBV7-2 and TRBJ1-2, the CDR3 gives the full variable domain: GAGVSQSPSNKVTEKGKDVELRCDPISGHTALYWYRQSLGQGLEFLIYFQGNSAPDKSGLPSDRFSAERTGGSVSTLTIQRTQQEDSAVYLCASSPREGYGYTFGSGTRLTVV.

In nucleotides, the CDR3 is TGTGCCAGTAGTAAATGGGCCCAGTTGGAGAATGAGCAGTTCTTC. It specifies CASSKWAQLENEQFF. This chain connects TRBV19 to TRBJ2-1, with D unclear. V was cut by 4 bases and J by 7 bases, with 17 bases left in between. The CDR3 sequence is 15 residues long. Germline V CDR1 and CDR2: LNHDA, SQIVND (reference sequence).

The V gene is TRBV19, the J gene TRBJ1-1; D is unresolved. The germline V and J ends were trimmed by 8 bases and 1 base, with 11 bases remaining between them. The CDR3 is made up of 13 amino acids. The germline V gene has CDR1 LNHDA and CDR2 SQIVND (reference sequence). CDR3 in DNA: TGTGCCAGTTCCTTCGGGGAGAACACTGAAGCTTTCTTT. Translating it yields CASSFGENTEAFF.

This chain joins TRBV4-1 and TRBJ1-2; TRBD1 matches at 7 bases. Germline V gene sequence: CDR1 MGHRA, CDR2 YSYEKL. This CDR3 is 15 amino acids long. J was trimmed by 1 base and V by 4 bases; bases with no gene match: 6. As DNA, the CDR3 is TGCGCCAGCAGCCCCCGACAGGGAGATAACTATGGCTACACCTTC. Its translation is CASSPRQGDNYGYTF.

This clone was observed a handful of times. The genes are TRBV27 and TRBJ1-2; D is undetermined. CDR1 and CDR2 (germline): MNHEY, SMNVEV (reference sequence). The CDR3 runs 13 residues. V dropped 0 bases and J dropped 8 bases, with 10 bases sitting between them. The CDR3 loop reads CASSLSPGVGYTF. In DNA, the CDR3 is TGTGCCAGCAGTTTATCACCCGGGGTCGGCTACACCTTC.

This clone has more than one count but fewer than ten. The chain employs TRBV4-1 and TRBJ1-5; D might be TRBD1 (5 bases). V shed 0 bases and J shed 3 bases, with 12 bases lying between them. The V gene's germline CDR1 is MGHRA and CDR2 YSYEKL. The length of the CDR3 is 16 residues. The CDR3: CASSQEGGHYNQPQHF. The CDR3 coding sequence is TGCGCCAGCAGCCAAGAGGGTGGACATTACAATCAGCCCCAGCATTTT.

Details on this clone: The same CDR3 arises from other DNA sequences in this sample as well. V usage is TRBV15 and J usage is TRBJ1-5; perhaps TRBD1 as D (5 bases). Germline V lookup: CDR1 LNHNV, CDR2 YYDKDF (reference sequence). Between the trimmed V and J ends, which lost 3 bases and 4 bases, there was a span of 16 bases. The length of the CDR3 is 16 residues. The CDR3 DNA reads as TGTGCCACCAGCAGGAGAGGGAGGGGAGAAAATCAGCCCCAGCATTTT. Translating it yields CATSRRGRGENQPQHF.

This chain connects TRBV7-6 to TRBJ1-1, with TRBD1 identical over 7 bases. V was pared by 0 bases and J by 1 base, with 8 bases of the junction left unmatched. CDR3 length: 17 amino acids. The germline CDR1 and CDR2 sequences are SGHVS and FNYEAQ. CDR3 region: CASSLAAAGGSNTEAFF. CDR3 sequence (DNA): TGTGCCAGCAGCTTAGCGGCGGCAGGGGGATCGAACACTGAAGCTTTCTTT. Drawing the rest from reference TRBV7-6 and TRBJ1-1, the complete variable domain is GAGVSQSPRYKVTKRGQDVALRCDPISGHVSLYWYRQALGQGPEFLTYFNYEAQQDKSGLPNDRFSAERPEGSISTLTIQRTEQRDSAMYRCASSLAAAGGSNTEAFFGQGTRLTVV.

The CDR3 loop reads CASSIPGDRRSSGYTF. The CDR3 DNA follows: TGTGCCAGTAGTATACCTGGGGACAGGCGGTCGAGCGGCTACACCTTC. The gene calls are TRBV19 and TRBJ1-2; 8 positions match TRBD1. V shed 2 bases and J 8 bases; nucleotides not matched to a gene: 13. In germline, CDR1 is LNHDA, CDR2 SQIVND (reference sequence). The CDR3 contains 16 residues. Full variable domain (outside the CDR3, taken from reference TRBV19 and TRBJ1-2): DGGITQSPKYLFRKEGQNVTLSCEQNLNHDAMYWYRQDPGQGLRLIYYSQIVNDFQKGDIAEGYSVSREKKESFPLTVTSAQKNPTAFYLCASSIPGDRRSSGYTFGSGTRLTVV.

The chain employs TRBV10-1 and TRBJ2-3, with a possible D match to TRBD1 (5 bases). Germline V lookup: CDR1 WNHNN, CDR2 SYGVQD (reference sequence). Trimming took off 2 bases at V and 1 base at J, with 16 bases between the two ends. This CDR3 has 17 amino acids. The CDR3, as DNA: TGCGCCAGCAGTGAGGTTGGGATTAGGGGTGGCACAGATACGCAGTATTTT. It specifies CASSEVGIRGGTDTQYF.

The chain combines TRBV6-5 with TRBJ2-7; 8 bases fit TRBD2. V lost 5 bases to trimming and J lost 4 bases; unmatched junction nucleotides: 7. CDR1 MNHEY and CDR2 SVGAGI come from the germline V gene. This CDR3 spans 14 amino acids. In nucleotides, the CDR3 is TGTGCCAGCAGTAGAAAGCGGGAGAGGTACGAGCAGTACTTC. Protein product: CASSRKRERYEQYF.

This chain uses TRBV11-2 with TRBJ1-3, with D possibly matching TRBD1 (6 bases). Trimming pared 0 bases from V and 4 bases from J, leaving 13 bases between. The CDR3 sequence is 16 residues long. The germline V gene encodes CDR1 SGHAT and CDR2 FQNNGV. CDR3 DNA sequence: TGTGCCAGCAGCTTAGAATTCGGCCAGGGGGGAAACACCATATATTTT. Translated: CASSLEFGQGGNTIYF.

V gene TRBV14 combines with J gene TRBJ2-7, with D possibly being TRBD2 (6 bases). The germline CDR1 and CDR2 sequences are SGHDN and FVKESK. The CDR3 is 14 amino acids. V gave up 4 bases and J gave up 3 bases, with 13 bases separating them. DNA of the CDR3: TGTGCCAGCAGCCGGAATGCGGGACTCTACGAGCAGTACTTC. Its protein product is CASSRNAGLYEQYF.

This chain uses TRBV7-9 with TRBJ2-1; 14 positions agree with TRBD2. The germline CDR1 and CDR2 sequences are SEHNR and FQNEAQ (reference sequence). The CDR3 is 18 residues long. V dropped 5 bases and J dropped 7; count of bases not matched to a gene: 13. The CDR3 spells CASSPLRLAGGSGNEQFF. The CDR3, as DNA: TGTGCCAGCAGCCCACTAAGACTAGCGGGAGGGTCGGGGAATGAGCAGTTCTTC. Supplemented by reference TRBV7-9 and TRBJ2-1, the full variable domain reads DTGVSQNPRHKITKRGQNVTFRCDPISEHNRLYWYRQTLGQGPEFLTYFQNEAQLEKSRLLSDRFSAERPKGSFSTLEIQRTEQGDSAMYLCASSPLRLAGGSGNEQFFGPGTRLTVL.